This record looks at one T cell receptor beta chain sequence and its context. Antigen unknown. This specimen comes from a study of cytomegalovirus exposure and HLA in healthy donors. Study-level points and caveats: It was reportedly the case that the classifier diagnosed cytomegalovirus status with high specificity and sensitivity.

In germline, CDR1 is MNHNS, CDR2 SASEGT. The junction had 2 bases not matched to a gene; V was cut back by 4 bases and J by 0 bases. The CDR3 contains 15 residues. Clones were read by immunoSEQ multiplex PCR, and TCRdb kept only the in-frame ones, dropping some. The table includes about 110,000 clones, around 89% detected once. This chain links TRBV6-1 with TRBJ2-1; 8 bases are shared with TRBD2. The sample taken for sequencing was PBMCs. This sequence was found in a woman aged 25 to 45 in good health and CMV-seropositive. CDR3 DNA sequence: TGTGCCAGCAGTGCAGGACTAGCCTCCTACAATGAGCAGTTCTTC. Residues: CASSAGLASYNEQFF.